Below are 17 T cell receptor beta chains sequenced from a single sample in a study of regulatory T cells in long-lasting Graves disease. Time point indicated: newly diagnosed GD, antithyroid drugs for less than 3 months. Generation of the TCR library employed RNA extracted from PBMCs. The TCR beta library used iRepertoire HTBI primers with Arm-PCR amplification of CDR3. TCRdb fed the multiplex PCR reads into MiXCR, producing one record per CDR3 protein. The sample records approximately 540,000 distinct CDR3 sequences, 12% being singletons. The same specimen was also included in a second study, on T cells in Graves' hyperthyroidism and ophthalmopathy.

The source material was peripheral blood mononuclear cells (PBMCs), sampled at new diagnosis, from a patient treated with antithyroid drugs. The receptors here all came from a woman aged 25 to 45 with Graves disease.

This clonotype was found many times. The chain uses TRBV30 and TRBJ2-1, with 11 positions matching TRBD2. The CDR3 loop spans 16 amino acids. Germline lookup yields CDR1 GTSNPN and CDR2 SVGIG (reference sequence). V lost 4 bases and J lost 5; bases outside the gene matches: 10. CDR3 residues: CAWKQGKTSGNNEQFF. CDR3 DNA sequence: TGTGCCTGGAAACAGGGGAAGACTAGCGGGAACAATGAGCAGTTCTTC.

Only a few counts were recorded for this clonotype. The chain employs TRBV7-9 and TRBJ2-7; TRBD2 might be the D (5 bases). The germline V and J ends were trimmed by 4 bases and 6 bases, with 10 bases remaining between them. Looked up from germline, CDR1 is SEHNR and CDR2 is FQNEAQ (reference sequence). The CDR3 is 12 amino acids. The CDR3 spells CASSSPGSEQYF. CDR3 nucleotide sequence: TGTGCCAGCAGCTCTCCGGGATCCGAGCAGTACTTC.

This clonotype was recorded many times. The rearrangement uses TRBV19 and TRBJ2-1; tentatively, D is TRBD2 (6 bases). Germline V lookup: CDR1 LNHDA, CDR2 SQIVND (reference sequence). The germline V and J ends were trimmed by 7 bases and 3 bases, with 19 bases remaining between them. The CDR3 sequence is 16 residues long. The CDR3 DNA sequence: TGTGCCAGTACTCCGCCTGGGGGGACGGACTACAATGAGCAGTTCTTC. Translated, it gives CASTPPGGTDYNEQFF.

The gene calls are TRBV5-6 and TRBJ2-5; TRBD1 matches at 11 bases. V shed 6 bases, J shed 5 bases, and the junction held 9 bases outside the gene matches. Germline CDR1 and CDR2: SGHDT and YYEEEE. The CDR3 runs 15 residues. CDR3 residues: CASNSDRGHGETQYF. CDR3 sequence (DNA): TGTGCCAGCAATTCGGACAGGGGGCACGGTGAGACCCAGTACTTC. The variable domain in full, with the rest retrieved from reference TRBV5-6 and TRBJ2-5, is DAGVTQSPTHLIKTRGQQVTLRCSPKSGHDTVSWYQQALGQGPQFIFQYYEEEERQRGNFPDRFSGHQFPNYSSELNVNALLLGDSALYLCASNSDRGHGETQYFGPGTRLLVL.

This clonotype was observed many times. CDR3 in DNA: TGTGCCAGCAGTCGTAAGAGGAGCTCCTACAATGAGCAGTTCTTC. Amino acid sequence: CASSRKRSSYNEQFF. The chain carries TRBV28 and TRBJ2-1; D not resolved. The length of the CDR3 is 15 residues. The germline CDR1 and CDR2 sequences are MDHEN and SYDVKM. With 5 bases removed from V and 0 bases from J, the gap between germline ends came to 11 bases.

Details on this clonotype: This sequence may be a read error, since a much larger clone differs from it by one base. V is TRBV12-3 or TRBV12-4 and J is TRBJ2-1; 10 bases are a match to TRBD1. The trim removed 2 bases at V and 10 bases at J, leaving 11 bases unmatched. The length of the CDR3 is 16 residues. The CDR3 DNA follows: TGTGCCAGCAGTTTACCGCCCGGGACAGGGGTCTACGAGCAGTTCTTC. Encoded protein: CASSLPPGTGVYEQFF.

The DNA of the CDR3 is TGTGCCACCAGCAGAGAGCTCTATTCTAGCGGGAGTAGTTACGAGCAGTACTTC. Protein sequence: CATSRELYSSGSSYEQYF. The chain is built from TRBV15 and TRBJ2-7; TRBD2 aligns across 10 bases. This CDR3 spans 18 amino acids. Germline V gene sequence: CDR1 LNHNV, CDR2 YYDKDF (reference sequence). V shed 0 bases and J 4 bases; nucleotides not matched to a gene: 12.

This clonotype was recorded at least ten times. The chain couples TRBV12-3 or TRBV12-4 to TRBJ2-1; 8 bases line up with TRBD1. The CDR3 contains 15 residues. The V and J ends lost 1 base and 8 bases, in that order; junction bases with no gene match: 7. In DNA form, the CDR3 reads TGTGCCAGCAGTTTAGAGACAGGGGTGGAGGATGAGCAGTTCTTC. Translating gives CASSLETGVEDEQFF.

This clonotype occurred many times. The V call is TRBV10-3, the J call TRBJ2-1, with TRBD1 matching 11 bases. In germline, CDR1 is ENHRY, CDR2 SYGVKD. This CDR3 is built from 19 residues. V shed 4 bases, J shed 0 bases, and the junction held 11 bases outside the gene matches. The CDR3 loop reads CAISVSRTGGHSSYNEQFF. CDR3 nucleotide sequence: TGTGCCATCAGTGTTTCTCGGACAGGGGGCCACAGCTCCTACAATGAGCAGTTCTTC.

This clonotype occurred many times. This rearrangement joins TRBV11-2 to TRBJ2-5; D remains unclear. Germline values: CDR1 SGHAT, CDR2 FQNNGV. CDR3 length equals 16 residues. Trimming took 0 bases from V and 9 from J, leaving 20 bases between them. CDR3 nucleotide sequence: TGTGCCAGCAGCTTAGACCGTCCCACCTTGGGGTACGCCCAGTACTTC. This sequence encodes CASSLDRPTLGYAQYF.

In its sample, this clonotype was seen many times. This sequence joins TRBV11-1 and TRBJ2-1; maybe TRBD2 (5 bases). V lost 0 bases and J 4 bases, leaving 10 bases between the germline ends. Germline loops: CDR1 SGHAT, CDR2 FQDESV (reference sequence). There are 15 residues in the CDR3. The CDR3 protein is CASSLARAVYNEQFF. As DNA, the CDR3 is TGTGCCAGCAGCTTAGCGAGGGCGGTATACAATGAGCAGTTCTTC.

This clonotype was detected many times. The chain uses TRBV10-1 and TRBJ1-6; D unresolved. The ends were cut back, 1 base at V and 7 bases at J, with 5 bases in the middle. The germline CDR1 and CDR2 sequences are WNHNN and SYGVQD (reference sequence). This CDR3 has 13 residues. The CDR3 loop reads CASSEYRNSPLHF. DNA for the CDR3: TGCGCCAGCAGTGAGTACAGAAATTCACCCCTCCACTTT.

This clonotype occurred many times. The V call is TRBV29-1, the J call TRBJ2-1; D remains ambiguous. With 3 bases removed from V and 6 bases from J, the gap between germline ends came to 12 bases. Germline loops: CDR1 SQVTM, CDR2 ANQGSEA. The CDR3 spans 13 residues. The CDR3 DNA sequence: TGCAGCGTTGACTCTCCCTATGGCAATGAGCAGTTCTTC. Translation: CSVDSPYGNEQFF.

This clonotype was seen more than once but under ten times. This CDR3 is CATSGREFTDTQYF. CDR3 nucleotide sequence: TGTGCCACCAGTGGGCGGGAGTTCACAGATACGCAGTATTTT. The chain links TRBV24-1 to TRBJ2-3, with 7 bases identical to TRBD2. Germline-derived CDR1 and CDR2 are KGHDR and SFDVKD. The V gene end was trimmed by 5 bases and the J gene end by 2 bases; junction bases not matched to a gene: 3. This CDR3 region has 14 residues.

In DNA form, the CDR3 reads TGTGCCAGCAGTACCACAGGGGATCAATACGAGCAGTACTTC. This codes for CASSTTGDQYEQYF. This sequence joins TRBV28 and TRBJ2-7; 7 bases are a match to TRBD1. The CDR3 has 14 amino acids. Germline CDR1 is MDHEN and CDR2 is SYDVKM. V lost 5 bases, J lost 4 bases, and 8 bases stayed unmatched.

This clonotype was picked up a small number of times. This CDR3 fails to terminate in the conserved phenylalanine or tryptophan, so it likely reflects a read error. The rearrangement joins TRBV29-1 to TRBJ2-1; D is unclear. The germline gives CDR1 SQVTM, CDR2 ANQGSEA. V was trimmed by 0 bases and J by 0 bases, leaving 9 bases between them. CDR3 length: 15 amino acids. This chain's CDR3 is CSVEDRHTSYNEQFL. CDR3 coding DNA: TGCAGCGTTGAAGATCGGCACACCTCCTACAATGAGCAGTTCCTC.

J is TRBJ2-1 and V is TRBV7-2, with 12 nucleotides matching TRBD2. Germline CDR1 SGHTA, CDR2 FQGNSA. The CDR3 has 15 amino acids. Trimming took 4 bases from V and 10 from J; bases not matched to a gene: 8. This CDR3 reads CASSSRTSGIGEQFF. The CDR3 region has the DNA TGTGCCAGCAGCTCCAGGACTAGCGGGATAGGCGAGCAGTTCTTC.